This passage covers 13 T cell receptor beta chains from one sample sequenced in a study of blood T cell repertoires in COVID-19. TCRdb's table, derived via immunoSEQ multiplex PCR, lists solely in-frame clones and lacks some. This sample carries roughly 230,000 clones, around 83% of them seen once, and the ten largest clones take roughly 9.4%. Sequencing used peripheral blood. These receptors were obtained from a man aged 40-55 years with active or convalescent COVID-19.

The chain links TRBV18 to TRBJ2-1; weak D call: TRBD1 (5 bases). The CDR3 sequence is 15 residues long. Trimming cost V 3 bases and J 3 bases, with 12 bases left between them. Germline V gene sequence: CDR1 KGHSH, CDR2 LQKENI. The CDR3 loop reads CASSPGQGIYNEQFF. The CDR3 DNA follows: TGTGCCAGCTCACCCGGGCAGGGAATCTACAATGAGCAGTTCTTC.

The CDR3 DNA follows: TGTGCCAGCAGTGAAAGGACAGGGGCGTTCTATGGCTACACCTTC. Amino acid sequence: CASSERTGAFYGYTF. This chain links TRBV6-1 with TRBJ1-2, with 9 positions matching TRBD1. With 2 bases clipped from V and 4 bases from J, the junction kept 5 bases outside the gene matches. Per the germline V gene, CDR1 is MNHNS and CDR2 is SASEGT. The CDR3 is made up of 15 amino acids.

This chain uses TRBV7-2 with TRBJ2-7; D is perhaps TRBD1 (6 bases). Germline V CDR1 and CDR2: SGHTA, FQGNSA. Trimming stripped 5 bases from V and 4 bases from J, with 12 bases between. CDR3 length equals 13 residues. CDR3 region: CASSRGLQYEQYF. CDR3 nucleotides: TGTGCCAGCAGCAGGGGGTTACAATACGAGCAGTACTTC.

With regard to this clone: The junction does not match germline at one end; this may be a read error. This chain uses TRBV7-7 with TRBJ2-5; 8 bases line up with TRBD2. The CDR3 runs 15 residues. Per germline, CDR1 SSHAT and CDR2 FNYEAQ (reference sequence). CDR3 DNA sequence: TGTGCTAGCACCCCAGGCACGGGAGGGCAAGAGACCCAGTACTTC. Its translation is CASTPGTGGQETQYF.

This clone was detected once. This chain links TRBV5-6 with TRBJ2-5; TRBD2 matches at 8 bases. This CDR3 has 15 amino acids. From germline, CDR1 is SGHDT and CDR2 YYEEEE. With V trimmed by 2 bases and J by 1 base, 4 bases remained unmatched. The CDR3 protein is CASSFAGGIQETQYF. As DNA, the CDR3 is TGTGCCAGCAGCTTCGCGGGGGGAATCCAAGAGACCCAGTACTTC.

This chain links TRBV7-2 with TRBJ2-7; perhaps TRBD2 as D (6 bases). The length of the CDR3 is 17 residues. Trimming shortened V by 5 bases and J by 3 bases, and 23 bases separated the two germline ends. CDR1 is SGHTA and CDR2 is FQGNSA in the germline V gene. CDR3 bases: TGTGCCAGCAGCCATCCCCAAGGAGGGAAGGACAACTACGAGCAGTACTTC. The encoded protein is CASSHPQGGKDNYEQYF.

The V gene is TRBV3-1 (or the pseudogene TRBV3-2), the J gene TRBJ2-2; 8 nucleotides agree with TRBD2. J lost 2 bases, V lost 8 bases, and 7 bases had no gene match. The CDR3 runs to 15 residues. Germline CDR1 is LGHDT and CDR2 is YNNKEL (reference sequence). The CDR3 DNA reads TGTGCCAGCCGACCTAGCGGGCCTAACACCGGGGAGCTGTTTTTT. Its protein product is CASRPSGPNTGELFF.

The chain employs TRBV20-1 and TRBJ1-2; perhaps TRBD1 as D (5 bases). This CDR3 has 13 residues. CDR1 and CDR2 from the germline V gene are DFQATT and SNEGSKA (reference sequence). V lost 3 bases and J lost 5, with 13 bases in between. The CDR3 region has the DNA TGCAGTGCTAGTCATCACCGGGGGTATGGCTACACCTTC. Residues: CSASHHRGYGYTF.

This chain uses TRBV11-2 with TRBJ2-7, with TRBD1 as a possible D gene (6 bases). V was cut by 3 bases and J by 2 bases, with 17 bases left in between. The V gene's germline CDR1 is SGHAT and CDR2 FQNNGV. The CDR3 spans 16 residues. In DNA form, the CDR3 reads TGTGCCAGCAGCTTTAATCGACAGGAATTGACCTACGAGCAGTACTTC. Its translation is CASSFNRQELTYEQYF.

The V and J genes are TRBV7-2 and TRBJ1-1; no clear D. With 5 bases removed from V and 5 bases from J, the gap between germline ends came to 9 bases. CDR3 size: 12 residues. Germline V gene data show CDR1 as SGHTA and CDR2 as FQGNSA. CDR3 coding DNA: TGTGCCAGCAGCATGCTGAGGACTGAAGCTTTCTTT. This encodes CASSMLRTEAFF.

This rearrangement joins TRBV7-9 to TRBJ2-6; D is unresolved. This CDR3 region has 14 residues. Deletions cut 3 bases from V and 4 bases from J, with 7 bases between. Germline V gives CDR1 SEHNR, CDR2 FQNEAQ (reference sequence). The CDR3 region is CASSFPEGANVLTF. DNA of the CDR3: TGTGCCAGCAGCTTTCCAGAAGGGGCCAACGTCCTGACTTTC. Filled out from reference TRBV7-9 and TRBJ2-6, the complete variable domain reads DTGVSQNPRHKITKRGQNVTFRCDPISEHNRLYWYRQTLGQGPEFLTYFQNEAQLEKSRLLSDRFSAERPKGSFSTLEIQRTEQGDSAMYLCASSFPEGANVLTFGAGSRLTVL.

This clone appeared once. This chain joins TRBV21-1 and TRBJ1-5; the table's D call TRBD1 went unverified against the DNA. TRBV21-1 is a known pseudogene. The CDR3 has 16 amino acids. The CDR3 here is CASSNGVGDSNQPQHF. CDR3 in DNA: TGTGCCAGCAGCAATGGGGTAGGGGATAGCAATCAGCCCCAGCATTTT.

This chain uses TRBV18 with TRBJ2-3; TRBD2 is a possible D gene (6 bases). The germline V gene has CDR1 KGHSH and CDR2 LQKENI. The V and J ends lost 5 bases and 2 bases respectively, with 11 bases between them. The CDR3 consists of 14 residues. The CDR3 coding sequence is TGTGCCAGCTCAAAGGGAGGCCCCACAGATACGCAGTATTTT. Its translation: CASSKGGPTDTQYF.